This T cell receptor (beta chain) was identified in a study of neoadjuvant anti-PD-1 for oral cavity cancer. Measured with immunoSEQ multiplex PCR; TCRdb has only the in-frame clones, and not every one. Here the sample spans about 12,000 clones, 70% to 75% being singletons. The CDR3 extends over 15 amino acids. Per germline, CDR1 MGHRA and CDR2 YSYEKL. The ends lost 0 bases at V and 4 bases at J; junction bases unmatched: 6. This clone was picked up one time. Time point in this sample: after neoadjuvant nivolumab, at surgical resection. This TCR derives from a person between 35 and 79 years old with oral cavity squamous cell carcinoma. The chain is built from TRBV4-1 and TRBJ2-7; 7 bases line up with TRBD1. The starting material was PBMCs, obtained after nivolumab (anti-PD-1) treatment. CDR3 coding DNA: TGCGCCAGCAGCCAAGATTGGTCAGGGGGATACGAGCAGTACTTC. Its protein product is CASSQDWSGGYEQYF.